This TCR beta chain was observed in a study of OX40 agonist ivuxolimab in advanced cancers. Findings and caveats of the study: Among the least clonally expanded were partial responders at 0.1-3.0 mg/kg.

This CDR3 comprises 18 residues. Germline CDR1 reads SGHKS; CDR2 reads YYEKEE (reference sequence). Germline trimming cut 4 bases from V and 0 bases from J; bases unmatched to any gene: 4. Prior autoimmune disease or systemic immunosuppression barred patients. Assay used: immunoSEQ multiplex PCR; TCRdb lists only in-frame clones, some missing. The table shows around 26,000 clones, with 85% occurring only once. In its sample, this clone was seen once. Its antigen remains unidentified. The chain is built from TRBV5-5 and TRBJ2-1; 16 nucleotides match TRBD2. Sequencing was performed on CD4+ or CD8+ T cells sorted from blood, taken in a trial of the OX40 agonist ivuxolimab. This TCR was sampled from an adult with an advanced solid tumor such as melanoma, head and neck, liver or kidney cancer. As DNA, the CDR3 is TGTGCCAGCAGCCCGGGACTAGCGGGGGGGTACTCCTACAATGAGCAGTTCTTC. It translates to CASSPGLAGGYSYNEQFF. The entire variable domain, with the rest obtained from reference TRBV5-5 and TRBJ2-1, is as follows: DAGVTQSPTHLIKTRGQQVTLRCSPISGHKSVSWYQQVLGQGPQFIFQYYEKEERGRGNFPDRFSARQFPNYSSELNVNALLLGDSALYLCASSPGLAGGYSYNEQFFGPGTRLTVL.